Listed here are 18 T cell receptor beta chains from one sample, sequenced in a study of T cell changes during pregnancy in multiple sclerosis. TCRdb's copy holds only in-frame clones and misses some; the assay was immunoSEQ multiplex PCR. This table has around 35,000 clones, about 90% appearing once. The sample consisted of CD4+ T cells from peripheral blood mononuclear cells, taken after pregnancy. All receptors derive from a female donor with multiple sclerosis, enrolled in a pregnancy study.

V gene TRBV10-3 combines with J gene TRBJ1-5; 11 bases fit TRBD1. The CDR3 loop spans 17 amino acids. V shed 0 bases and J 4 bases; nucleotides not matched to a gene: 5. CDR1 is ENHRY and CDR2 is SYGVKD in the germline V gene. The CDR3 bases are TGTGCCATCAGTGAGTCGGTGGGACAGGGGGGGAATCAGCCCCAGCATTTT. It codes for CAISESVGQGGNQPQHF.

This clone showed up just once. DNA of the CDR3: TGTGCCAGCAGCCTGCTGACAGGGTTTGCCGGGGAGCTGTTTTTT. It yields the protein CASSLLTGFAGELFF. The genes are TRBV5-5 and TRBJ2-2, with 7 bases lining up with TRBD1. The junction had 9 bases not matched to a gene; V was cut back by 4 bases and J by 6 bases. In germline, CDR1 is SGHKS, CDR2 YYEKEE (reference sequence). This CDR3 is built from 15 residues.

The chain couples TRBV5-4 to TRBJ1-2; 7 bases line up with TRBD1. The CDR3 length is 13 residues. Germline CDR1 and CDR2: SGHNT and YYREEE (reference sequence). The V gene end was trimmed by 4 bases and the J gene end by 3 bases; junction bases not matched to a gene: 3. The CDR3 region has the DNA TGTGCCAGCAGCCCCACAGGGGACTATGGCTACACCTTC. It specifies CASSPTGDYGYTF.

This clone was detected only once. V and J are TRBV7-9 and TRBJ1-4; D remains ambiguous. This CDR3 is 11 amino acids long. Germline V CDR1 and CDR2: SEHNR, FQNEAQ (reference sequence). V shed 6 bases and J shed 8 bases, with 7 bases lying between them. CDR3 sequence reads: CASSPGEKLFF. The CDR3 DNA follows: TGTGCCAGCAGTCCGGGAGAAAAACTGTTTTTT.

The V call is TRBV5-4, the J call TRBJ2-3; D gene unclear. Germline V gene lookup returns CDR1 SGHNT and CDR2 YYREEE (reference sequence). The V gene lost 1 base and the J gene lost 2 bases, with 5 bases spanning the gap. The CDR3 spans 13 residues. This CDR3 is CASSLPVTDTQYF. CDR3 DNA: TGTGCCAGCAGCTTGCCCGTCACAGATACGCAGTATTTT.

This chain links TRBV27 with TRBJ1-6, with 8 bases fitting TRBD1. The CDR3 length is 12 residues. Germline-derived CDR1 and CDR2 are MNHEY and SMNVEV (reference sequence). V was pared by 5 bases and J by 19 bases, with 10 bases of the junction left unmatched. The CDR3 region has the DNA TGTGCCAGCAGTCCCACGGACAGGGTCCCTCACTTT. It translates to CASSPTDRVPHF.

The rearrangement uses TRBV28 and TRBJ1-4, with 8 bases lining up with TRBD1. The CDR3 runs to 14 residues. The germline gives CDR1 MDHEN, CDR2 SYDVKM. V dropped 5 bases and J dropped 7; count of bases not matched to a gene: 6. CDR3 sequence (DNA): TGTGCCAGCAGTCCAGGGGGCCGGGTTGAAAAACTGTTTTTT. It is translated as CASSPGGRVEKLFF.

The genes are TRBV7-8 and TRBJ2-2; 14 bases fit TRBD2. This CDR3 is 17 amino acids long. Germline V gene data show CDR1 as SGHVS and CDR2 as FQNEAQ. Losses at the gene ends were 5 bases for V and 4 bases for J; bases not matched to a gene: 6. For the CDR3, the DNA is TGTGCCAGCAGCCCGCGGGGACTAGCGGGGGCCACCGGGGAGCTGTTTTTT. Amino acids: CASSPRGLAGATGELFF.

This clone is a singleton in its sample. This rearrangement joins TRBV14 to TRBJ1-1; possible D gene TRBD1, 6 bases. Germline V gives CDR1 SGHDN, CDR2 FVKESK. V dropped 3 bases and J dropped 8 bases, with 13 bases sitting between them. The CDR3 has 13 residues. Written as DNA, the CDR3 is TGTGCCAGCAGCCAGAATATGCAGGGGGAAGCTTTCTTT. Its protein is CASSQNMQGEAFF. The complete variable domain, with remaining parts taken from reference TRBV14 and TRBJ1-1, reads EAGVTQFPSHSVIEKGQTVTLRCDPISGHDNLYWYRRVMGKEIKFLLHFVKESKQDESGMPNNRFLAERTGGTYSTLKVQPAELEDSGVYFCASSQNMQGEAFFGQGTRLTVV.

The chain links TRBV28 to TRBJ2-1; possible D gene TRBD1, 5 bases. Germline lookup yields CDR1 MDHEN and CDR2 SYDVKM. This CDR3 has 13 residues. The V gene lost 3 bases and the J gene lost 7 bases, with 10 bases spanning the gap. CDR3 in amino acids: CASSLAGLNEQFF. CDR3 DNA: TGTGCCAGCAGTTTGGCAGGGTTAAATGAGCAGTTCTTC. Using reference TRBV28 and TRBJ2-1 for the parts outside the CDR3, the full variable domain is DVKVTQSSRYLVKRTGEKVFLECVQDMDHENMFWYRQDPGLGLRLIYFSYDVKMKEKGDIPEGYSVSREKKERFSLILESASTNQTSMYLCASSLAGLNEQFFGPGTRLTVL.

The table lists this clone with a few counts. The V and J genes are TRBV9 and TRBJ2-1, with 12 bases identical to TRBD1. Germline-derived CDR1 and CDR2 are SGDLS and YYNGEE. This CDR3 is 17 amino acids long. Trimming took 4 bases from V and 3 from J; bases not matched to a gene: 8. Written as DNA, the CDR3 is TGTGCCAGCAGCCCCCGGGGGACAGGGGGCATCTACAATGAGCAGTTCTTC. Residues: CASSPRGTGGIYNEQFF.

The J gene is TRBJ1-2, the V gene TRBV5-5, with a tentative D call TRBD1 (6 bases). V was pared by 1 base and J by 1 base, with 17 bases between. The germline V gene encodes CDR1 SGHKS and CDR2 YYEKEE (reference sequence). CDR3 length: 17 amino acids. The CDR3 loop reads CASSLNPRTDDNYGYTF. DNA for the CDR3: TGTGCCAGCAGCTTGAACCCCCGGACAGACGATAACTATGGCTACACCTTC.

The chain combines TRBV19 with TRBJ1-1; unclear D gene. The CDR3 has 13 residues. Germline CDR1 and CDR2: LNHDA and SQIVND (reference sequence). The V end was cut by 5 bases, the J end by 5 bases, with 12 bases between. CDR3 in amino acids: CASSLITGTEAFF. The CDR3 nucleotides are TGTGCCAGTAGTCTAATAACCGGGACTGAAGCTTTCTTT.

The rearrangement links TRBV19 to TRBJ2-1; D may be TRBD2 (6 bases). This CDR3 spans 14 amino acids. Trimming took off 5 bases at V and 4 bases at J, with 12 bases between the two ends. Germline CDR1 reads LNHDA; CDR2 reads SQIVND (reference sequence). CDR3: CASSDRDSYNEQFF. CDR3 bases: TGTGCCAGTAGTGACCGGGACTCTTACAATGAGCAGTTCTTC.

The gene calls are TRBV10-1 and TRBJ2-1, with 8 bases lining up with TRBD2. CDR3 length equals 19 residues. Germline-derived CDR1 and CDR2 are WNHNN and SYGVQD (reference sequence). Trimming at V came to 6 bases and at J to 3 bases, leaving 19 bases not matched to a gene. CDR3 protein: CASRAREAPSLIVYNEQFF. The DNA for the CDR3 is TGCGCCAGCAGGGCGCGGGAGGCCCCTTCCTTAATCGTCTACAATGAGCAGTTCTTC.

On this clone itself: Other DNA sequences from this sample encode an identical CDR3 as well. The chain employs TRBV20-1 and TRBJ2-7; no clear D. The CDR3 is 11 residues long. V lost 1 base, J lost 3 bases, and 4 bases lay in between. Germline values: CDR1 DFQATT, CDR2 SNEGSKA (reference sequence). CDR3 bases: TGCAGTGCTAGAGGCGTCTACGAGCAGTACTTC. It yields the protein CSARGVYEQYF.

Only one count was recorded for this clone. V and J are TRBV7-2 and TRBJ2-7, with 8 nucleotides matching TRBD1. CDR1 is SGHTA and CDR2 is FQGNSA in the germline V gene. There are 14 residues in the CDR3. With 5 bases clipped from V and 3 bases from J, the junction kept 6 bases outside the gene matches. In DNA form, the CDR3 reads TGTGCCAGCAGCATACAGACAGGGGTCTACGAGCAGTACTTC. Protein: CASSIQTGVYEQYF.

The chain links TRBV25-1 to TRBJ1-5; D call uncertain. CDR3 size: 12 residues. V gave up 3 bases and J gave up 7 bases, with 7 bases separating them. Germline V lookup: CDR1 MGHDK, CDR2 SYGVNS. CDR3 protein: CASSEGAQPQHF. The DNA of the CDR3 is TGTGCCAGCAGTGAGGGAGCCCAGCCCCAGCATTTT. The full variable domain, in which reference TRBV25-1 and TRBJ1-5 provide the parts outside the CDR3, is EADIYQTPRYLVIGTGKKITLECSQTMGHDKMYWYQQDPGMELHLIHYSYGVNSTEKGDLSSESTVSRIRTEHFPLTLESARPSHTSQYLCASSEGAQPQHFGDGTRLSIL.